One and the same sample provided the 28 T cell receptor beta chains below, sequenced in a study of T cells after yellow fever vaccination. TCRdb ran MiXCR on the 5' RACE reads and lists one entry per CDR3 protein. The repertoire has 350,000 or so distinct CDR3 sequences, roughly 8% of them found once; the top ten carry 15% to 20%. The sequences come from PBMCs, collected about 41 days after the first yellow fever vaccination. Receptors originate from a man between 18 and 29 years old who received the YFV17D yellow fever vaccine.

A few counts support this clonotype. J is TRBJ1-5 and V is TRBV20-1, with D unclear. This CDR3 comprises 14 residues. The germline gives CDR1 DFQATT, CDR2 SNEGSKA (reference sequence). V was trimmed by 3 bases and J by 4 bases, leaving 13 bases between them. CDR3 region: CSASYRTGNQPQHF. The CDR3 DNA reads TGCAGTGCTAGCTACCGAACGGGAAATCAGCCCCAGCATTTT.

Concerning this clonotype itself: The junction departs from the called germline gene at one end, perhaps through a read error. The chain couples TRBV7-2 to TRBJ2-2; TRBD1 might be the D (6 bases). The CDR3 is 15 amino acids. Germline CDR1 and CDR2: SGHTA and FQGNSA. The CDR3 is CASSWDQGNNGELFF. In DNA form, the CDR3 reads TGTGCCAGCAGCTGGGACCAGGGGAACAACGGGGAGCTGTTTTTT.

This clonotype was seen more than once but under ten times. The chain links TRBV7-8 to TRBJ2-4, with a weak D call TRBD1 (6 bases). Germline values: CDR1 SGHVS, CDR2 FQNEAQ. V lost 1 base, J lost 7 bases, and 14 bases lay in between. The CDR3 is 15 amino acids. CDR3 protein: CASSLDLATGNIQYF. CDR3 in DNA: TGTGCCAGCAGCTTAGATCTGGCGACAGGCAACATTCAGTACTTC.

The V call is TRBV11-2, the J call TRBJ2-3; a weak D match, TRBD1 (6 bases). The CDR3 is 15 amino acids. Germline CDR1 is SGHAT and CDR2 is FQNNGV. V lost 1 base, J lost 1 base, and 9 bases lay in between. CDR3 DNA sequence: TGTGCCAGCAGCTTAGGGGGGACACGCACAGATACGCAGTATTTT. This gives the protein CASSLGGTRTDTQYF. Full variable domain (remainder filled in from reference TRBV11-2 and TRBJ2-3): EAGVAQSPRYKIIEKRQSVAFWCNPISGHATLYWYQQILGQGPKLLIQFQNNGVVDDSQLPKDRFSAERLKGVDSTLKIQPAKLEDSAVYLCASSLGGTRTDTQYFGPGTRLTVL.

This chain links TRBV4-3 with TRBJ2-1; 9 positions match TRBD1. There are 15 residues in the CDR3. V gave up 1 base and J gave up 8 bases; unmatched junction bases: 6. Germline values: CDR1 LGHNA, CDR2 YSLEER. The CDR3 DNA is TGCGCCAGCAGCCAAGTTTGGGACAGGGAAGATGAGCAGTTCTTC. Translated: CASSQVWDREDEQFF.

This chain links TRBV12-5 with TRBJ2-1; no clear D. The CDR3 covers 16 residues. V gave up 0 bases and J gave up 2 bases, with 11 bases separating them. Germline V gene sequence: CDR1 LGHNT, CDR2 FRNRAP. CDR3 loop: CASGLVIVAPYNEQFF. The CDR3 DNA is TGTGCTAGTGGTTTGGTAATCGTTGCCCCCTACAATGAGCAGTTCTTC.

This clonotype occurred a few times. The rearrangement joins TRBV4-3 to TRBJ2-1, with D possibly TRBD1 on 6 matching bases. Germline CDR1 LGHNA, CDR2 YSLEER. This CDR3 contains 17 residues. Trimming took off 1 base at V and 3 bases at J, with 16 bases between the two ends. The DNA of the CDR3 is TGCGCCAGCAGCCAAGGATCCGGGACAAATTTCTACAATGAGCAGTTCTTC. As protein: CASSQGSGTNFYNEQFF.

The V gene is TRBV20-1, the J gene TRBJ2-5; tentative D call: TRBD2 (5 bases). Looked up from germline, CDR1 is DFQATT and CDR2 is SNEGSKA (reference sequence). The CDR3 totals 13 residues. With 1 base removed from V and 3 bases from J, the gap between germline ends came to 9 bases. This chain's CDR3 is CSARVPGKETQYF. In DNA, the CDR3 is TGCAGTGCTAGAGTGCCGGGGAAAGAGACCCAGTACTTC.

This clonotype was detected only a few times. The V and J genes are TRBV5-1 and TRBJ1-2; no definite D call. This CDR3 comprises 15 residues. Germline-derived CDR1 and CDR2 are SGHRS and YFSETQ. V lost 0 bases to trimming and J lost 1 base, with 10 bases between them. In DNA, the CDR3 is TGCGCCAGCAGCTTGGCCGGAACGGTTAACTATGGCTACACCTTC. Encoded protein: CASSLAGTVNYGYTF.

In its sample, this clonotype was seen a few times. The gene calls are TRBV10-3 and TRBJ2-3; unclear D gene. The CDR3 contains 11 residues. V was cut by 3 bases and J by 4 bases, with 2 bases left in between. The germline CDR1 and CDR2 sequences are ENHRY and SYGVKD. The DNA of the CDR3 is TGTGCCATCAGTGATGCAGATACGCAGTATTTT. It yields the protein CAISDADTQYF.

This clonotype appeared a single time. One end of the junction varies from germline; a read error may be responsible. The rearrangement links TRBV6-2 or TRBV6-3 to TRBJ1-2; D is possibly TRBD1 (5 bases). The CDR3 runs 13 residues. Germline values: CDR1 MNHEY, CDR2 SVGEGT. The CDR3 region is CASSPDSLYGYPF. The CDR3 DNA sequence: TGTGCCAGCAGTCCCGACAGCCTCTATGGCTACCCCTTC.

This clonotype was seen only a few times. This chain uses TRBV20-1 with TRBJ2-2, with TRBD2 identical over 9 bases. CDR1 and CDR2 (germline): DFQATT, SNEGSKA (reference sequence). This CDR3 contains 15 residues. V trimming: 2 bases; J trimming: 4 bases; junction bases outside the gene matches: 5. CDR3 in DNA: TGCAGTGCTAGAAGGACTAGCGTTGTCACCGGGGAGCTGTTTTTT. Protein product: CSARRTSVVTGELFF.

V and J are TRBV20-1 and TRBJ2-7, with D possibly called TRBD1 or TRBD2 (5 bases each). The CDR3 is 14 amino acids. From germline, CDR1 is DFQATT and CDR2 SNEGSKA (reference sequence). The CDR3 region has the DNA TGCAGCGCGGAATCGGGGCCTAGCTCCTACGAGCAGTACTTC. Amino acids: CSAESGPSSYEQYF.

The CDR3 is CASSYAGDTQYF. Written as DNA, the CDR3 is TGTGCCAGCAGTTATGCGGGGGATACGCAGTATTTT. The V gene is TRBV6-5, the J gene TRBJ2-3; a weak D match, TRBD2 (6 bases). The germline CDR1 and CDR2 sequences are MNHEY and SVGAGI. This CDR3 contains 12 residues. The germline V and J ends were trimmed by 3 bases and 6 bases, with 7 bases remaining between them.

The CDR3 coding sequence is TGTGCCAGCAGTGAATATCAAGTTGGGGGATCCTATGGCTACACCTTC. Its translation is CASSEYQVGGSYGYTF. This chain links TRBV25-1 with TRBJ1-2; maybe TRBD1 (5 bases). V was clipped by 0 bases and J by 4 bases, with 15 bases between them. CDR1 and CDR2 (germline): MGHDK, SYGVNS. The CDR3 covers 16 residues.

This clonotype was found a few times. The chain uses TRBV6-6 and TRBJ2-2; D is uncertain. V lost 2 bases, J lost 7 bases, and 5 bases lay in between. CDR1 is MNHNY, CDR2 SVGAGI, per germline (reference sequence). There are 12 residues in the CDR3. The CDR3 nucleotides are TGTGCCAGCAGTTACCCGGGCGGGGAGCTGTTTTTT. It is translated as CASSYPGGELFF.

The table lists this clonotype with a few counts. The rearrangement joins TRBV18 to TRBJ2-5; D is undetermined. The CDR3 is 14 residues long. Germline V gene data show CDR1 as KGHSH and CDR2 as LQKENI. Trimming left V 1 base short and J 5 bases short, with 11 bases between. The CDR3 region has the DNA TGTGCCAGCTCACCACGGCTCCCTCAGGAGACCCAGTACTTC. Residues: CASSPRLPQETQYF.

This clonotype was seen more than once but under ten times. V is TRBV27 and J is TRBJ2-3, with 8 bases fitting TRBD2. CDR1 is MNHEY, CDR2 SMNVEV, per germline (reference sequence). The CDR3 has 16 amino acids. The J segment lost 5 bases and the V segment lost 1 base, leaving 8 bases of the junction unmatched. CDR3 nucleotide sequence: TGTGCCAGCAGTTTATTACAGGCGGGGGGTATAGATACGCAGTATTTT. Its translation: CASSLLQAGGIDTQYF.

V is TRBV30 and J is TRBJ2-5; 11 nucleotides align to TRBD2. Germline CDR1 and CDR2: GTSNPN and SVGIG (reference sequence). There are 17 residues in the CDR3. V gave up 1 base and J gave up 5 bases; unmatched junction bases: 12. The CDR3: CAWSGSSGGIFRETQYF. The CDR3 nucleotides read TGTGCCTGGAGTGGATCTAGCGGGGGGATATTCAGGGAGACCCAGTACTTC.

The table lists this clonotype with a few counts. CDR3 amino acids: CASRKDRDWETQYF. The CDR3 nucleotides read TGTGCCAGCAGGAAGGACAGGGATTGGGAGACCCAGTACTTC. The chain has TRBV6-1 and TRBJ2-5, with TRBD1 identical over 8 bases. CDR3 length equals 14 residues. V lost 6 bases to trimming and J lost 5 bases; unmatched junction nucleotides: 8. The germline CDR1 and CDR2 sequences are MNHNS and SASEGT.

The CDR3: CASLKSPASYEQYV. The CDR3 region has the DNA TGTGCCAGCTTAAAAAGCCCCGCTAGCTACGAGCAGTACGTC. The V gene is TRBV11-2, the J gene TRBJ2-7, with D hard to call. V lost 8 bases and J 3 bases, leaving 17 bases between the germline ends. The CDR3 is 14 residues long. Germline CDR1 SGHAT, CDR2 FQNNGV.

This clonotype was observed a few times. J is TRBJ2-7 and V is TRBV4-3; TRBD2 matches at 15 bases. Losses at the gene ends were 4 bases for V and 2 bases for J; bases not matched to a gene: 6. CDR3 length: 17 residues. CDR1 and CDR2 (germline): LGHNA, YSLEER. The CDR3 reads CASSRLGTSGGPYEQYF. Here the CDR3 DNA reads TGCGCCAGCAGCCGGTTGGGGACTAGCGGGGGGCCCTACGAGCAGTACTTC.

Only one count was recorded for this clonotype. A junction end diverges from the germline sequence, so it may reflect a read error. J is TRBJ1-6 and V is TRBV5-6; D unclear. CDR1 is SGHDT and CDR2 is YYEEEE in the germline V gene. The CDR3 runs to 14 residues. In DNA form, the CDR3 reads TGTGACAGCAGCTTGAGGCAGGCCGGCTCACCCCTCCACTTC. Translation: CDSSLRQAGSPLHF.

The chain uses TRBV27 and TRBJ1-2; 7 positions match TRBD1. Germline CDR1 is MNHEY and CDR2 is SMNVEV (reference sequence). CDR3 length: 16 residues. With 6 bases clipped from V and 4 bases from J, the junction kept 14 bases outside the gene matches. This CDR3 is CASRGRGQPTGYGYTF. In DNA, the CDR3 is TGTGCCAGCAGGGGACGGGGACAGCCCACCGGCTATGGCTACACCTTC.

This clonotype was counted between two and nine times. The chain links TRBV28 to TRBJ2-5, with 7 bases fitting TRBD1. V shed 3 bases and J 3 bases; nucleotides not matched to a gene: 16. The V gene's germline CDR1 is MDHEN and CDR2 SYDVKM. The CDR3 covers 18 residues. DNA of the CDR3: TGTGCCAGCAGTTTTAGTCTGGGGACAGTAACCTCTAAAGAGACCCAGTACTTC. Translated, it gives CASSFSLGTVTSKETQYF.

The chain joins TRBV7-2 to TRBJ1-1; D remains ambiguous. Trimming took 1 base from V and 0 from J, leaving 9 bases between them. This CDR3 is built from 15 residues. Germline assignment: CDR1 SGHTA and CDR2 FQGNSA. For the CDR3, the DNA is TGTGCCAGCAGCTTAGTTTTTAGGGTGAACACTGAAGCTTTCTTT. It is translated as CASSLVFRVNTEAFF.

This clonotype appeared a few times. V usage is TRBV15 and J usage is TRBJ2-7, with 7 positions matching TRBD2. Germline V gives CDR1 LNHNV, CDR2 YYDKDF (reference sequence). This CDR3 is 14 amino acids long. Losses at the gene ends were 3 bases for V and 0 bases for J; bases not matched to a gene: 2. The CDR3: CATSSGGSSYEQYF. For the CDR3, the DNA is TGTGCCACCAGCAGCGGCGGGAGCTCCTACGAGCAGTACTTC.

The rearrangement uses TRBV11-2 and TRBJ2-6; D possibly corresponds to TRBD1 (6 bases). Trimming removed 5 bases at V and 4 bases at J, with 21 bases between. The CDR3 spans 18 residues. The germline V gene encodes CDR1 SGHAT and CDR2 FQNNGV. CDR3 coding DNA: TGTGCCAGCAGCCCGCCTCGGACAGCAATGGTGGGGGCCAACGTCCTGACTTTC. The encoded protein is CASSPPRTAMVGANVLTF.